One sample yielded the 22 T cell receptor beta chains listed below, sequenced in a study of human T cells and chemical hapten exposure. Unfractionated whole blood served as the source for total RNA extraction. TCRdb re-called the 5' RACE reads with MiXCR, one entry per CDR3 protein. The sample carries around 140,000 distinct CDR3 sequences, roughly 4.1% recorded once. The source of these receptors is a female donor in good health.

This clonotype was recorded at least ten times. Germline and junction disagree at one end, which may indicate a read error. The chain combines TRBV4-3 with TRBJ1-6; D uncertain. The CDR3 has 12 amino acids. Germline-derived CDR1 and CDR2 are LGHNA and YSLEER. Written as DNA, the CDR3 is TGCACCAGCAGCCAAGATGTGGGTCCCCTCCACTTT. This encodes CTSSQDVGPLHF.

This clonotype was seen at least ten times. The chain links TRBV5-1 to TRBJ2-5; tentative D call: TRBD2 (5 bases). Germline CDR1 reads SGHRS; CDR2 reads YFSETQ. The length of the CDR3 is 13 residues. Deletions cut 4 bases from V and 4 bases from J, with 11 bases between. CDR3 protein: CASSIAGTETQYF. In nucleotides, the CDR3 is TGCGCCAGCAGCATCGCGGGCACAGAGACCCAGTACTTC.

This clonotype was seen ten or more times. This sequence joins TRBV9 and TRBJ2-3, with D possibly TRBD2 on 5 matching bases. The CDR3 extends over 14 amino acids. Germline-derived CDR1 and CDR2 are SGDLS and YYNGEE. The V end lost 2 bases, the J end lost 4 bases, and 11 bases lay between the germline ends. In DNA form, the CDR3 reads TGTGCCAGCAGCGTGAGGGCCGCCGCAGATACGCAGTATTTT. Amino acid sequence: CASSVRAAADTQYF.

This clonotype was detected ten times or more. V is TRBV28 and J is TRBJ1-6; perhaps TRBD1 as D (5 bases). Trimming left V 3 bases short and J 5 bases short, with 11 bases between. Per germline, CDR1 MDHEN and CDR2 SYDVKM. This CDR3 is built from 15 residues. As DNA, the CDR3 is TGTGCCAGCAGTTTCGGGGCGGCCAATAATTCACCCCTCCACTTT. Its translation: CASSFGAANNSPLHF. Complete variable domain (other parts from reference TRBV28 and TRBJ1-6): DVKVTQSSRYLVKRTGEKVFLECVQDMDHENMFWYRQDPGLGLRLIYFSYDVKMKEKGDIPEGYSVSREKKERFSLILESASTNQTSMYLCASSFGAANNSPLHFGNGTRLTVT.

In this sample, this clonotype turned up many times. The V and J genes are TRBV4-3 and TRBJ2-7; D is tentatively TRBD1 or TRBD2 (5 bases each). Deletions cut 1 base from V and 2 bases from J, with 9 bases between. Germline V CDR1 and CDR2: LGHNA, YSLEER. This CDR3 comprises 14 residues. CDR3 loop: CASSQVSGPYEQYF. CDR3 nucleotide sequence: TGCGCCAGCAGCCAAGTATCGGGGCCCTACGAGCAGTACTTC.

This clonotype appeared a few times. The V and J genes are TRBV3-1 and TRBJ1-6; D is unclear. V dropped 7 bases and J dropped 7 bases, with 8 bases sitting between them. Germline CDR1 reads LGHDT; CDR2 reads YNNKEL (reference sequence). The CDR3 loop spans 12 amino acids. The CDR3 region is CASTTGNSPLHF. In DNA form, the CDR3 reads TGTGCCAGCACCACGGGGAATTCACCCCTCCACTTT.

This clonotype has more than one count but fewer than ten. The CDR3 spells CASSQGRNKDYGYTF. The CDR3 DNA reads as TGTGCCAGCAGCCAAGGACGGAACAAAGACTATGGCTACACCTTC. This chain uses TRBV4-2 with TRBJ1-2, with no clear D. Germline assignment: CDR1 LGHNA and CDR2 YNFKEQ. The CDR3 is 15 amino acids. V lost 1 base and J 3 bases, leaving 12 bases between the germline ends.

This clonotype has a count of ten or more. The CDR3 nucleotides are TGCAGTGCTACGCGTCCGGGACAGATAGTGAACACTGAAGCTTTCTTT. Translated, it gives CSATRPGQIVNTEAFF. The chain couples TRBV20-1 to TRBJ1-1; 7 bases align to TRBD1. Germline V CDR1 and CDR2: DFQATT, SNEGSKA (reference sequence). V was clipped by 4 bases and J by 0 bases; unmatched bases: 11. The CDR3 sequence is 16 residues long.

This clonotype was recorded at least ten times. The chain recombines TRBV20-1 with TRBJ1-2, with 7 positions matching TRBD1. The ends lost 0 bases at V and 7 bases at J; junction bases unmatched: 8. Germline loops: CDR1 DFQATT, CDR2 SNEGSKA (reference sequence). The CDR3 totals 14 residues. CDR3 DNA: TGCAGTGCTAGAGATTTTGACAGGGTATCTGGCTACACCTTC. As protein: CSARDFDRVSGYTF.

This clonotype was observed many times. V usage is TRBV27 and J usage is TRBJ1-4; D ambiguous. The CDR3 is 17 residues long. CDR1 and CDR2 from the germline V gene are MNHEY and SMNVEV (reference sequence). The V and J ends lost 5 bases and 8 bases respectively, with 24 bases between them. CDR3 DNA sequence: TGTGCCAGCAGTCCACGGACTGACTCTATTAGTACGGAAAAACTGTTTTTT. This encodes CASSPRTDSISTEKLFF.

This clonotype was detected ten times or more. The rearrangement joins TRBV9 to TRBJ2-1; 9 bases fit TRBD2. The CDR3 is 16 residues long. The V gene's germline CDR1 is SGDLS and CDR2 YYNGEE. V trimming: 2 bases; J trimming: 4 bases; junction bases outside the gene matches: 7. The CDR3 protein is CASSVSGGTGYNEQFF. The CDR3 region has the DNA TGTGCCAGCAGCGTCAGCGGGGGGACTGGGTACAATGAGCAGTTCTTC.

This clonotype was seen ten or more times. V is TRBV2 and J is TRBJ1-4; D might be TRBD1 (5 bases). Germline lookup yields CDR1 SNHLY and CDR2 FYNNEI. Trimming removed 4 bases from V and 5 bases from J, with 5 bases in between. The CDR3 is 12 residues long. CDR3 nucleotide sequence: TGTGCCAGCAGTGGACAGAATGAAAAACTGTTTTTT. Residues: CASSGQNEKLFF.

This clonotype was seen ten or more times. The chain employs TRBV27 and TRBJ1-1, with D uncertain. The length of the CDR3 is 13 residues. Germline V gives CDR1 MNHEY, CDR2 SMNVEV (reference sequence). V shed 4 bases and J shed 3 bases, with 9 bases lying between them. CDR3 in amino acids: CASSSPGDTEAFF. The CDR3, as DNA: TGTGCCAGCAGTTCTCCCGGTGACACTGAAGCTTTCTTT.

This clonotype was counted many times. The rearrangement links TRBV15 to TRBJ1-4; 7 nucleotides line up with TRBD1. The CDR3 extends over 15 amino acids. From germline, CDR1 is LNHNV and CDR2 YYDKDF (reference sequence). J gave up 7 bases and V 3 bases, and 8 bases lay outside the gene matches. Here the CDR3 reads CATSRQGVVSEKLFF. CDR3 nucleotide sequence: TGTGCCACCAGCAGGCAGGGGGTGGTGAGTGAAAAACTGTTTTTT.

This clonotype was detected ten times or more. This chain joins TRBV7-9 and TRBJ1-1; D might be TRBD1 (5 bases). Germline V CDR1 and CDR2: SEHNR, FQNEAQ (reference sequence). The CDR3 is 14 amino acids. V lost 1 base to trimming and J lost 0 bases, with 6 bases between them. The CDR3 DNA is TGTGCCAGCAGCTTAGAGGGGATGAACACTGAAGCTTTCTTT. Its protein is CASSLEGMNTEAFF.

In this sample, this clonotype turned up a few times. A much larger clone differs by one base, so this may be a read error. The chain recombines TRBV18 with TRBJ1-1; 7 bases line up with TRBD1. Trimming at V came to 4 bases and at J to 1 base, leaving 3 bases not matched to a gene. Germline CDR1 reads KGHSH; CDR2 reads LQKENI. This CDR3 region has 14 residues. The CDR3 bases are TGTGCCAGCTCACTGGACAGGAGGAACACTGAAGCTTTCTTT. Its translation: CASSLDRRNTEAFF.

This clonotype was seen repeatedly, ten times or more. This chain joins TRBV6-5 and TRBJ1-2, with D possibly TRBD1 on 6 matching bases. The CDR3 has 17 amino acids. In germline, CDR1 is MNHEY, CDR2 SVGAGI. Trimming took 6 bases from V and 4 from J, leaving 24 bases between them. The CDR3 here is CASSLLDADRTVYGYTF. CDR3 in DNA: TGTGCCAGCAGCTTACTCGATGCTGACCGGACAGTCTATGGCTACACCTTC.

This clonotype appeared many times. The CDR3 bases are TGTGCCAGCGTAAACTACAGGCCTGGGGGCTACACCTTC. As protein: CASVNYRPGGYTF. The chain carries TRBV6-1 and TRBJ1-2; tentatively, D is TRBD1 (5 bases). The V gene lost 8 bases and the J gene lost 8 bases, with 18 bases spanning the gap. The CDR3 has 13 residues. Germline values: CDR1 MNHNS, CDR2 SASEGT.

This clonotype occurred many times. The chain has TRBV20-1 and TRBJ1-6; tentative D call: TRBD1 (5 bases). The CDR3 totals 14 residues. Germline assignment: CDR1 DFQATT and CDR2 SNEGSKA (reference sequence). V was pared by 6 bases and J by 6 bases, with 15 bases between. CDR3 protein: CSARSGGVNSPLHF. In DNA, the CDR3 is TGCAGTGCCCGCTCGGGGGGGGTTAATTCACCCCTCCACTTT.

The CDR3 is CASRGHWNTEAFF. The CDR3 DNA sequence: TGTGCCAGCAGAGGACACTGGAACACTGAAGCTTTCTTT. This chain links TRBV11-2 with TRBJ1-1; perhaps TRBD1 as D (5 bases). The ends were cut back, 6 bases at V and 1 base at J, with 9 bases in the middle. CDR1 and CDR2 from the germline V gene are SGHAT and FQNNGV. The CDR3 runs 13 residues.

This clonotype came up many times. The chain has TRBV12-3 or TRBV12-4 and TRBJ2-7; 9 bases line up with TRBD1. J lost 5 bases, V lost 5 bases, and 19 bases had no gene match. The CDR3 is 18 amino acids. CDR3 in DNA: TGTGCCAGCAGTCCACCGGGACAGGGTCTCACTCGGGGGGACGAGCAGTACTTC. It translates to CASSPPGQGLTRGDEQYF.

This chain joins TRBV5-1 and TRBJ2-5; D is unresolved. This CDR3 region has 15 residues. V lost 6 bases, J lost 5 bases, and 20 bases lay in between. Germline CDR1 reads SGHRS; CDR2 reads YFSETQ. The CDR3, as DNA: TGCGCCAGCACAGTGACTCACTCCTCGTACGAGACCCAGTACTTC. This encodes CASTVTHSSYETQYF.